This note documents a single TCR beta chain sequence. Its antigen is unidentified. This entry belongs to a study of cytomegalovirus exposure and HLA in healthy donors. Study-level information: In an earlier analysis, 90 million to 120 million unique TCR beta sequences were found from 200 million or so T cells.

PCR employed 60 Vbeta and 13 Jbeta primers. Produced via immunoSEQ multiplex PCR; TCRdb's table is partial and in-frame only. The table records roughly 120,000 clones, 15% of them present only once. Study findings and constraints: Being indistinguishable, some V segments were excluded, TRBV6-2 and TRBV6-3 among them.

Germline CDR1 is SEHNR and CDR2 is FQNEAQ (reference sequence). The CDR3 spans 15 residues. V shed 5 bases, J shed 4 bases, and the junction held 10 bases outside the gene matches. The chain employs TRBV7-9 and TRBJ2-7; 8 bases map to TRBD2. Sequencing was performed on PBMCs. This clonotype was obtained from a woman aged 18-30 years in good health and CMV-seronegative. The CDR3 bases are TGTGCCAGCAGCCCCTCATGGGCGGGGGGTTACGAGCAGTACTTC. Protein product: CASSPSWAGGYEQYF.